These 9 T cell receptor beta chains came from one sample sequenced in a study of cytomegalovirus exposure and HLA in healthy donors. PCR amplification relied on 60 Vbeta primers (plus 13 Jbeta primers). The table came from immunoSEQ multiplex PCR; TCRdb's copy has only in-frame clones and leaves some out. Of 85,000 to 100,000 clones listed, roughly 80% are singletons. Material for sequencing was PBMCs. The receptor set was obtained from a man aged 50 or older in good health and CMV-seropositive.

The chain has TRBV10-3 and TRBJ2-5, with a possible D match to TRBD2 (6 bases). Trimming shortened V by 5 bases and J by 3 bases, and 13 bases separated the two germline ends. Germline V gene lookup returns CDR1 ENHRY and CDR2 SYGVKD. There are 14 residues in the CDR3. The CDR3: CAISTVGGKETQYF. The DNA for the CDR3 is TGTGCCATCAGTACCGTCGGCGGGAAAGAGACCCAGTACTTC.

The CDR3 sequence is CAWSGGPGETQYF. CDR3 nucleotide sequence: TGTGCCTGGAGTGGGGGGCCAGGAGAGACCCAGTACTTC. The chain carries TRBV30 and TRBJ2-5, with TRBD1 as a possible D gene (6 bases). The CDR3 has 13 residues. V gave up 1 base and J gave up 4 bases, with 10 bases separating them. Germline lookup yields CDR1 GTSNPN and CDR2 SVGIG (reference sequence). The full variable domain, completed using reference TRBV30 and TRBJ2-5, is SQTIHQWPATLVQPVGSPLSLECTVEGTSNPNLYWYRQAAGRGLQLLFYSVGIGQISSEVPQNLSASRPQDRQFILSSKKLLLSDSGFYLCAWSGGPGETQYFGPGTRLLVL.

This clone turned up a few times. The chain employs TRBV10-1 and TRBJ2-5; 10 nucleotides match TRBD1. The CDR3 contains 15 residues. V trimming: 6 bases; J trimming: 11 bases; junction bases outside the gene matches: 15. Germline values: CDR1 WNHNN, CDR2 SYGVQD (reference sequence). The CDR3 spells CASSPTWDRGGEQYF. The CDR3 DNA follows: TGCGCCAGCAGCCCCACCTGGGACAGGGGTGGGGAGCAGTACTTC.

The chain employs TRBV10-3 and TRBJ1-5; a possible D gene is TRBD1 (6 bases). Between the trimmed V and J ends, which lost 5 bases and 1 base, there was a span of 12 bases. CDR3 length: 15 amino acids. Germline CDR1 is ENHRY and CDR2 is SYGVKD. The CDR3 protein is CAISQGRESNQPQHF. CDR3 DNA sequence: TGTGCCATCAGTCAGGGGCGGGAGAGCAATCAGCCCCAGCATTTT.

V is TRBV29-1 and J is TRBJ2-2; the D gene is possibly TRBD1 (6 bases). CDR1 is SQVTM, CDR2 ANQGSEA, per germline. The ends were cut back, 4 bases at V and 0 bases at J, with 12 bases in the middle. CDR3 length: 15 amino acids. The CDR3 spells CSVGSGTTNTGELFF. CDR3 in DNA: TGCAGCGTTGGTTCCGGGACAACGAACACCGGGGAGCTGTTTTTT.

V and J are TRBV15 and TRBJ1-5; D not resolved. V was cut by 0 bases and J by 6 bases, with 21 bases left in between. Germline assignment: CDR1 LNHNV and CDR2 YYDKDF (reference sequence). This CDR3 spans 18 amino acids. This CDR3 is CATSRDTAGSVLAQPQHF. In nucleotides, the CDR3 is TGTGCCACCAGCAGAGATACCGCGGGTTCGGTCCTCGCTCAGCCCCAGCATTTT.

CDR3: CASSVALGTNQETQYF. The CDR3 region has the DNA TGTGCCAGCAGCGTAGCTCTCGGGACTAACCAAGAGACCCAGTACTTC. The rearrangement uses TRBV9 and TRBJ2-5; 7 bases map to TRBD2. CDR1 is SGDLS and CDR2 is YYNGEE in the germline V gene. Trimming took 0 bases from V and 0 from J; bases not matched to a gene: 5. The length of the CDR3 is 16 residues.

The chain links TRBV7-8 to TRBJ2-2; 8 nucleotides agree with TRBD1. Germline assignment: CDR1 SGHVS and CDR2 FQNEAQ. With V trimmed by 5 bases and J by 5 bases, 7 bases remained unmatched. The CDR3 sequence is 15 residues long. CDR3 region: CASSRRDRLTGELFF. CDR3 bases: TGTGCCAGCAGCCGCCGGGACAGGCTAACCGGGGAGCTGTTTTTT. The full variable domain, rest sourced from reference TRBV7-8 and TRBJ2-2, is GAGVSQSPRYKVAKRGQDVALRCDPISGHVSLFWYQQALGQGPEFLTYFQNEAQLDKSGLPSDRFFAERPEGSVSTLKIQRTQQEDSAVYLCASSRRDRLTGELFFGEGSRLTVL.

CDR3: CASSSRLASWEDTQYF. The CDR3 DNA reads TGTGCCAGCAGCTCAAGACTAGCGAGTTGGGAAGATACGCAGTATTTT. V and J are TRBV13 and TRBJ2-3, with 8 bases lining up with TRBD2. Trimming took 4 bases from V and 5 from J; bases not matched to a gene: 11. CDR1 is PRHDT, CDR2 FYEKMQ, per germline (reference sequence). The CDR3 runs to 16 residues. Looking up the rest from reference TRBV13 and TRBJ2-3 gives the full variable domain: AAGVIQSPRHLIKEKRETATLKCYPIPRHDTVYWYQQGPGQDPQFLISFYEKMQSDKGSIPDRFSAQQFSDYHSELNMSSLELGDSALYFCASSSRLASWEDTQYFGPGTRLTVL.